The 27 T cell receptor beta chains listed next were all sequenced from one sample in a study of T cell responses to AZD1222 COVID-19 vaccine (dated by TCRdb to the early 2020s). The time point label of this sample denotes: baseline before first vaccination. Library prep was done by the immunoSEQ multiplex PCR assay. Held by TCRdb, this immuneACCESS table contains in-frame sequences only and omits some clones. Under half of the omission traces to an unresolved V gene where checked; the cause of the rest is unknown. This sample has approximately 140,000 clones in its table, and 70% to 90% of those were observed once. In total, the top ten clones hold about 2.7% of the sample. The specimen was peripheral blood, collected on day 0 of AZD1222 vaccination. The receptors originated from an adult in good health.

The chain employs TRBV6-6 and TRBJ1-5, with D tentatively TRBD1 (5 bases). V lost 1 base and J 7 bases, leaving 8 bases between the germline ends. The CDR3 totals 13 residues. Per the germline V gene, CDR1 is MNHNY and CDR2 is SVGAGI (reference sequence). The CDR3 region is CASSYLGTQPQHF. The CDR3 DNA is TGTGCCAGCAGTTACTTGGGGACCCAGCCCCAGCATTTT.

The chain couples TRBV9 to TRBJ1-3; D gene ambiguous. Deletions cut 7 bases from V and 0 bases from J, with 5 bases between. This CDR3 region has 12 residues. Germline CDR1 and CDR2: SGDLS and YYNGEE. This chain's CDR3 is CASRDSGNTIYF. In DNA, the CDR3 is TGTGCCAGCCGAGACTCTGGAAACACCATATATTTT. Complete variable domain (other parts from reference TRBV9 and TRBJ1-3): DSGVTQTPKHLITATGQRVTLRCSPRSGDLSVYWYQQSLDQGLQFLIQYYNGEERAKGNILERFSAQQFPDLHSELNLSSLELGDSALYFCASRDSGNTIYFGEGSWLTVV.

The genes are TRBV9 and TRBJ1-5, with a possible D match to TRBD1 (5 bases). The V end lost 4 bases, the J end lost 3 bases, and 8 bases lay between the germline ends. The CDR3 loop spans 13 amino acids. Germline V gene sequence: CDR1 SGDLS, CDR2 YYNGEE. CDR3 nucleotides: TGTGCCAGCAGCCGGGACTCCAATCAGCCCCAGCATTTT. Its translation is CASSRDSNQPQHF.

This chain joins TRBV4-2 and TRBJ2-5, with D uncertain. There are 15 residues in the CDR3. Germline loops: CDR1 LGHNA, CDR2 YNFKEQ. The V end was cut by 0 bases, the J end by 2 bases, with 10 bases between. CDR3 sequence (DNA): TGTGCCAGCAGCCAAGATCAAGCAGGACAAGAGACCCAGTACTTC. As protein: CASSQDQAGQETQYF.

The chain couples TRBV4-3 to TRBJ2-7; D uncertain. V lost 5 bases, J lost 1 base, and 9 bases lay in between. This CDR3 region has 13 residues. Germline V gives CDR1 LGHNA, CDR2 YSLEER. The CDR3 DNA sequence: TGCGCCAGCAGCTCCTCTCTATCCTACGAGCAGTACTTC. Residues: CASSSSLSYEQYF.

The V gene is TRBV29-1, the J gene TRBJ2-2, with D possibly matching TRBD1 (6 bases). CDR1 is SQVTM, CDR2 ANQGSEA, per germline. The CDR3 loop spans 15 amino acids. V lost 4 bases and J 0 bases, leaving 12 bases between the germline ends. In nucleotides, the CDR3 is TGCAGCGTTGGAGGGGACACTTCGAACACCGGGGAGCTGTTTTTT. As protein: CSVGGDTSNTGELFF.

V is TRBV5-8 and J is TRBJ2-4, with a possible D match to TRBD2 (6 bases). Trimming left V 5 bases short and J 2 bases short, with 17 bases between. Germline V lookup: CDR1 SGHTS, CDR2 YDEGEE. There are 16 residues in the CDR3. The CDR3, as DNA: TGTGCCAGCAGACTTTGGAGGGGCGAGTCCAAAAACATTCAGTACTTC. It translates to CASRLWRGESKNIQYF.

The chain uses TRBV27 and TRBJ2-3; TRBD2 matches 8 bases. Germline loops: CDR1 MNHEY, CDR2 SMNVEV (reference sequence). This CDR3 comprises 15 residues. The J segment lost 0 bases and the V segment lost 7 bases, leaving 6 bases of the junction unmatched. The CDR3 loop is CASNAREASTDTQYF. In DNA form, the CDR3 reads TGTGCCAGCAACGCGCGGGAGGCCAGCACAGATACGCAGTATTTT.

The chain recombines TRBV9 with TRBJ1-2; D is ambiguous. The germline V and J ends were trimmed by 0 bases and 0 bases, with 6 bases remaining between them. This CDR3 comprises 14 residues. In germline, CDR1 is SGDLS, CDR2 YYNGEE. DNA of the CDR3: TGTGCCAGCAGCGTAGTGCCAGCTAACTATGGCTACACCTTC. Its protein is CASSVVPANYGYTF. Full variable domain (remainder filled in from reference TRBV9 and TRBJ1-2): DSGVTQTPKHLITATGQRVTLRCSPRSGDLSVYWYQQSLDQGLQFLIQYYNGEERAKGNILERFSAQQFPDLHSELNLSSLELGDSALYFCASSVVPANYGYTFGSGTRLTVV.

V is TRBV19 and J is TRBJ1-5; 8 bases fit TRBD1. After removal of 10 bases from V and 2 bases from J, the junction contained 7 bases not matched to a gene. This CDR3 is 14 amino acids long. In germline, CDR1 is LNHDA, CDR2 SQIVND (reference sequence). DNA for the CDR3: TGTGCCACCAGTGACAGGGGTGGCAATCAGCCCCAGCATTTT. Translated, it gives CATSDRGGNQPQHF.

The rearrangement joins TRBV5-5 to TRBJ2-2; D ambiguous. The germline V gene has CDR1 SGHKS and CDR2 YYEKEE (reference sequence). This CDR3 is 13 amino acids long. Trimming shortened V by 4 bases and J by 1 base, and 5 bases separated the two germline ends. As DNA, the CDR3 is TGTGCCAGCAGCGACATGAACACCGGGGAGCTGTTTTTT. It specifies CASSDMNTGELFF.

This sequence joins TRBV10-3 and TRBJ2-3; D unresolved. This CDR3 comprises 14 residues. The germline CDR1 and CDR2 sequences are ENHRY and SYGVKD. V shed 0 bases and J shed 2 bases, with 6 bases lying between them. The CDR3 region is CAISESTTTDTQYF. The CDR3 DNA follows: TGTGCCATCAGTGAGTCCACTACCACAGATACGCAGTATTTT.

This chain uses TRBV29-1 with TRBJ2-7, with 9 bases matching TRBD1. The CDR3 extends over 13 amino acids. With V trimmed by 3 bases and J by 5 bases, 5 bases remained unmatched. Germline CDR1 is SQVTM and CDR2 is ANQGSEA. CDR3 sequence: CSVEKDRGDEQYF. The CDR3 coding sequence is TGCAGCGTTGAGAAAGACAGGGGGGACGAGCAGTACTTC.

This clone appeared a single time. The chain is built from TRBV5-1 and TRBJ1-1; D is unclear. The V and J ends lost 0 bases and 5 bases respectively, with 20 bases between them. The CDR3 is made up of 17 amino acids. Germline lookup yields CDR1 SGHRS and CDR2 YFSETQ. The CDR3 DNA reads TGCGCCAGCAGCTTGGCGACATCCACACGGGAATGGACTGAAGCTTTCTTT. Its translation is CASSLATSTREWTEAFF.

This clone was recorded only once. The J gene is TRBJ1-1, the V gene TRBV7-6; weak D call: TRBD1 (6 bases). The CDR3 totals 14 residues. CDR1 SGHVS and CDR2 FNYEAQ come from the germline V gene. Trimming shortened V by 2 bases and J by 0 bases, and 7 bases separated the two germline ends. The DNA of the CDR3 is TGTGCCAGCAGCTTACAGGGGCTGAACACTGAAGCTTTCTTT. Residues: CASSLQGLNTEAFF.

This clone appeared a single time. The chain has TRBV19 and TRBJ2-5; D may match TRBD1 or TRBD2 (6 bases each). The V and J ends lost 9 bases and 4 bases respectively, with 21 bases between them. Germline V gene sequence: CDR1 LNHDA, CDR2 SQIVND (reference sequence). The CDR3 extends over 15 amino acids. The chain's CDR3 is CASSPGVEGGETQYF. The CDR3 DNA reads TGTGCCAGCTCCCCGGGTGTGGAGGGGGGAGAGACCCAGTACTTC.

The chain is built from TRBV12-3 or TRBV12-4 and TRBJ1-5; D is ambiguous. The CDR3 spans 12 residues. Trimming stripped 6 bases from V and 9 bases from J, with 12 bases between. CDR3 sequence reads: CASRSGSRPQHF. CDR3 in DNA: TGTGCCAGCAGGTCCGGGTCGAGGCCCCAGCATTTT.

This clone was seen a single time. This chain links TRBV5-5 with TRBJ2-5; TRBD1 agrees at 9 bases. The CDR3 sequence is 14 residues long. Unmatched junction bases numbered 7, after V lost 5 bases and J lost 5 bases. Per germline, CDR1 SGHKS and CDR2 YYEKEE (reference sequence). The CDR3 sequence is CASRLTGGAETQYF. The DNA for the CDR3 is TGTGCCAGCAGGCTTACAGGGGGCGCGGAGACCCAGTACTTC.

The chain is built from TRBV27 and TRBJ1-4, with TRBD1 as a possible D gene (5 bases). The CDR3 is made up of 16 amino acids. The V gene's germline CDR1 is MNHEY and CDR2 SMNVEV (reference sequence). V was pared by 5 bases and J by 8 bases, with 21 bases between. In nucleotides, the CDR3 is TGTGCCAGCAGTGCAATCTCCGGGACGGTGGACGAAAAACTGTTTTTT. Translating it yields CASSAISGTVDEKLFF.

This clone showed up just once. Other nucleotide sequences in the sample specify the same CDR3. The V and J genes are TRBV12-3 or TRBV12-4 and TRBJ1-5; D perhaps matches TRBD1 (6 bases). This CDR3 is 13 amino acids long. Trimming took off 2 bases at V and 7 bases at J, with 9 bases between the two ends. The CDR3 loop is CASSLQGRQPQHF. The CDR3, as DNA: TGTGCCAGCAGTTTACAGGGGAGGCAGCCCCAGCATTTT.

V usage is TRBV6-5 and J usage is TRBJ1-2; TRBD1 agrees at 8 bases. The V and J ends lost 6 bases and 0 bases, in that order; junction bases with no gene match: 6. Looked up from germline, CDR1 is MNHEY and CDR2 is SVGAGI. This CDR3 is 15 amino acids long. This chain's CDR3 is CASRGQVQANYGYTF. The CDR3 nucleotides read TGTGCCAGCAGGGGACAGGTTCAAGCTAACTATGGCTACACCTTC.

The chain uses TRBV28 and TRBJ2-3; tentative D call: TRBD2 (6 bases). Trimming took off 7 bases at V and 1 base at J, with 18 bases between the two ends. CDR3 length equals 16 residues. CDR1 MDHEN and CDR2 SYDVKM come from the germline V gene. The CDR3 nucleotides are TGTGCCAGCATGATCGCGCTAGCGAGGCGCACAGATACGCAGTATTTT. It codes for CASMIALARRTDTQYF.

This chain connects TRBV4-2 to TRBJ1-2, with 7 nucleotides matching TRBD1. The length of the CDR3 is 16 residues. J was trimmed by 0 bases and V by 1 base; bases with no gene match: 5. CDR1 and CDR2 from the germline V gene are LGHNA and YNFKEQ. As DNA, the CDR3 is TGTGCCAGCAGCCAAGTCTCCGGGACAGCTAACTATGGCTACACCTTC. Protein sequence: CASSQVSGTANYGYTF.

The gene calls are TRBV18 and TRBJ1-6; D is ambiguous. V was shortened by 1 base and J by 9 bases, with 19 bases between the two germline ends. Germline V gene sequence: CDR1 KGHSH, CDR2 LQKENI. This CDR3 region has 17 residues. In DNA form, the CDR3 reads TGTGCCAGCTCACCACGCCCCGCGGCCTTGGAAGCTTCACCCCTCCACTTT. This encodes CASSPRPAALEASPLHF. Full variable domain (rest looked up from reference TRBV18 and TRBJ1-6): NAGVMQNPRHLVRRRGQEARLRCSPMKGHSHVYWYRQLPEEGLKFMVYLQKENIIDESGMPKERFSAEFPKEGPSILRIQQVVRGDSAAYFCASSPRPAALEASPLHFGNGTRLTVT.

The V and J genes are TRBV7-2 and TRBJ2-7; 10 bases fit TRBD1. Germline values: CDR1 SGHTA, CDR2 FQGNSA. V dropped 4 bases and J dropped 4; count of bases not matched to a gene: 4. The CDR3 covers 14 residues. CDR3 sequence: CASSWTGGAYEQYF. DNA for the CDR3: TGTGCCAGCAGCTGGACAGGGGGGGCGTACGAGCAGTACTTC.

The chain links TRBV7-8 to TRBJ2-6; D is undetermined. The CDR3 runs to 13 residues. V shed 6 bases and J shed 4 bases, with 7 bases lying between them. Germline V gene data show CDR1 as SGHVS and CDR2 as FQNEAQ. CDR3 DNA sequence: TGTGCCAGCAGACACGGGGGGGCCAACGTCCTGACTTTC. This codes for CASRHGGANVLTF.

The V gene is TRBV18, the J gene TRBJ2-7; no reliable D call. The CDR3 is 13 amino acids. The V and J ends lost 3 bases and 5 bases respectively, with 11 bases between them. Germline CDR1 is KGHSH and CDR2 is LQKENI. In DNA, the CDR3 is TGTGCCAGCTCACCGCCCGGTCGGGACGAGCAGTACTTC. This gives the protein CASSPPGRDEQYF.